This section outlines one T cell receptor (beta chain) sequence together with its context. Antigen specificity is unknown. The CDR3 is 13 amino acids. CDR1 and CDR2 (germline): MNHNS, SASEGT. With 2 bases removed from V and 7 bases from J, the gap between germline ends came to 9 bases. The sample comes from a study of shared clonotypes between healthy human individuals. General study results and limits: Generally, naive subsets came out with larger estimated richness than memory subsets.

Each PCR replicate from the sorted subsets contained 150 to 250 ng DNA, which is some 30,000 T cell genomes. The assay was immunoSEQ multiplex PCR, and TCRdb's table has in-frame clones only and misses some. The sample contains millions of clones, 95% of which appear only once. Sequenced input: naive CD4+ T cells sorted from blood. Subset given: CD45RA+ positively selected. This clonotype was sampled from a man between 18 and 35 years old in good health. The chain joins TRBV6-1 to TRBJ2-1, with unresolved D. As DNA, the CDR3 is TGTGCCAGCAGTGAACGGTGGGGTAATGAGCAGTTCTTC. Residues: CASSERWGNEQFF.